This paragraph reports one T cell receptor beta chain. It has no known antigen specificity. The record has no base qualities; no much larger clone is one base away. This sample is part of a study of radiation and T cells in renal cell carcinoma (dated by TCRdb to 2018 to 2021). In the study overall: The samples were obtained from a clinical trial, where primary renal cell carcinomas were treated with 15 Gy stereotactic body radiation therapy and then removed by nephrectomy 4 weeks afterward. In total, approximately 55 samples, comprising roughly 25 tumors and around 27 peripheral blood samples, were subjected to TCR beta sequencing. Across all 55 or so samples, 4 million or so unique CDR3 nucleotide sequences encoding 2,658,974 unique CDR3 amino acid sequences were identified.

The meaning of the sample's time point label: baseline pretreatment blood. The meaning of the sample's treatment or condition label: 15 Gy SBRT to primary tumor, nephrectomy 4 weeks later. To follow tumor-enriched clonotypes, serial peripheral blood was collected from radiation-treated patients at baseline and at 2 weeks and 4 weeks after SBRT. Every patient's renal cell carcinoma showed clear cell pathology. The QIAamp DNA Blood Mini Kit (Qiagen) was used to prepare genomic DNA for TCR sequencing. The analyses included only samples that passed all quality control checks. The CDR3 spans 14 residues, from the cysteine through the phenylalanine. Only the CDR3 DNA stays, 42 bases, in frame from base 1. After removal of 7 bases from V and 4 bases from J, the junction retains 10 bases not matched to a gene. The germline V gene sets CDR1 to SQVTM and CDR2 to ANQGSEA. The immunoSEQ kit was used, according to the manufacturer's recommendations, to generate TCR beta libraries from genomic DNA. Library preparation used a first multiplex PCR with proprietary primers, then a second PCR adding unique barcodes, with bead cleanups after each round. Each sample batch included a kit-provided positive control reaction and a negative control reaction. The final libraries underwent checking on an Agilent 4200 TapeStation D1000 ScreenTape, volumetric pooling, and quantification by qPCR. Sequencing ran on an Illumina NextSeq500 with a MidOutput 150-cycle cartridge, using 156 Read1 and 15 Index1 cycles with kit custom primers. The pooled library was loaded at approximately 0.95 pM with an approximately 20% PhiX control spike-in. The authors' analysis ran thus. Vendor-processed data were analyzed in R, with a clonotype defined as all T cells sharing the same CDR3 nucleotide sequence. In the clone abundance analyses, frequencies were normalized to the 10,000 most abundant clones in each sample. Public T cell clones, averaging fewer than five per sample, were removed before analysis. A difference in abundance of at least 32-fold between compartments was used to define tumor-enriched and baseline blood-enriched clonotypes. A beta-binomial differential abundance model was used to identify clonotypes that were expanded or contracted between blood time points. Tumor-blood repertoire similarity was measured with the Baroni-Urbani and Buser coefficient, and groups were compared using two-tailed Wilcoxon tests in R. The table was pulled from immuneACCESS by TCRdb, which kept in-frame rearrangements only. Such tables lose some clones; where checked, under half of the loss comes from unresolved V genes, and the rest has no known cause. Clone size and the V and J calls come from that table; the DNA yielded D and trimming. The sample table shows approximately 140,000 clones, and 88% are seen once. Around 4.1% of the sample goes to the ten largest clones.

The paper as a whole reports these results and caveats: An increase in top tumor clonotypes in blood was observed from baseline to 2 weeks post-radiation, followed by contraction by 4 weeks, which was taken to suggest transient expansion of tumor-resident clones. Because the trial had a single-armed design, the trial could not examine how radiation dose or scheduling affected the TCR repertoire. Tracking of blood repertoire dynamics stopped at more than three weeks after treatment, with no follow-up past that point. Because no pretreatment tumor biopsies were available, whether clonotypes were present in the tumor at baseline could not be determined.

The clonotype was recovered from a woman aged 70-85 years with renal cell carcinoma. Recombination connected TRBV29-1 to TRBJ2-1; 7 bases in the junction line up with TRBD2. Specimen: blood, collected from a patient whose treatment included radiotherapy and nephrectomy. The CDR3 loop reads CSAPRSGVYNEQFF. The DNA is TGCAGCGCCCCTCGCAGCGGGGTATACAATGAGCAGTTCTTC.